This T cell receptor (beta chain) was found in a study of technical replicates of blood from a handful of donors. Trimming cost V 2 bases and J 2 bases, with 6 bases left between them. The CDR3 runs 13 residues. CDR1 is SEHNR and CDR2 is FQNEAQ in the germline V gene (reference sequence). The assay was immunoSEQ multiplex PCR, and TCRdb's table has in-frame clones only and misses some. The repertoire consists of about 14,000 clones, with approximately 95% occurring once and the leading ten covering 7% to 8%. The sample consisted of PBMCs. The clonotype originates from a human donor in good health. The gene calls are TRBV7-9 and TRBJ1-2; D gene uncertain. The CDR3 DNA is TGTGCCAGCAGCTTACAGAGGAACTATGGCTACACCTTC. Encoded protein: CASSLQRNYGYTF.